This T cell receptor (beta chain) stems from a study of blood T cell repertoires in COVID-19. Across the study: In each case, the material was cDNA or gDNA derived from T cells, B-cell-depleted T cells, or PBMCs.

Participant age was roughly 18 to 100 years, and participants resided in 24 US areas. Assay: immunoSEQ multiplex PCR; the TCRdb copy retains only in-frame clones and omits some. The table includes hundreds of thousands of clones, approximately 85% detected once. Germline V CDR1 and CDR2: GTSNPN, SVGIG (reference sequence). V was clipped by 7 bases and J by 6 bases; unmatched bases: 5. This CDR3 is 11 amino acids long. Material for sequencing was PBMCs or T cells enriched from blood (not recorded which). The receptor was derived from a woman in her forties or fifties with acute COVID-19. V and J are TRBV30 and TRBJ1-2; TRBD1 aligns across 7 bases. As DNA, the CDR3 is TGTGCCTTGACAGGGTTACATGGCTACACCTTC. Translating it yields CALTGLHGYTF.